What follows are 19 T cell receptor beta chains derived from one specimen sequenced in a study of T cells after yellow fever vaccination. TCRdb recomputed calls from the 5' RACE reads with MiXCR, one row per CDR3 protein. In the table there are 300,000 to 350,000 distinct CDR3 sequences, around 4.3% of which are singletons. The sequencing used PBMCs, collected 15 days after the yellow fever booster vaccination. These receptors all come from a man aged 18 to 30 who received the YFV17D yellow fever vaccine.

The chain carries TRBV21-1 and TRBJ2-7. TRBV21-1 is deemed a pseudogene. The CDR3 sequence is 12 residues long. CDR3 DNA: TGTGCCACCAAGGATACTCCCTACGAGCAGTACGTC. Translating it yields CATKDTPYEQYV.

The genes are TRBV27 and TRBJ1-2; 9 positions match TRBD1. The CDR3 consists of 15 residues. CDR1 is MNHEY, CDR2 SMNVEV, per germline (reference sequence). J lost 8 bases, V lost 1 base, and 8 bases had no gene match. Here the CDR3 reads CASSLFPDRGGGYTF. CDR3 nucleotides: TGTGCCAGCAGTTTATTCCCGGACAGGGGCGGAGGCTACACCTTC.

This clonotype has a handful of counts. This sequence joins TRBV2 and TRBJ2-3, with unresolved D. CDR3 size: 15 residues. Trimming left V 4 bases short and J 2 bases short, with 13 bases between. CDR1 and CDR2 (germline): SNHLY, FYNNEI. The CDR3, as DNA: TGTGCCAGCAGTGCGCTACAGACGAACACAGATACGCAGTATTTT. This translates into CASSALQTNTDTQYF.

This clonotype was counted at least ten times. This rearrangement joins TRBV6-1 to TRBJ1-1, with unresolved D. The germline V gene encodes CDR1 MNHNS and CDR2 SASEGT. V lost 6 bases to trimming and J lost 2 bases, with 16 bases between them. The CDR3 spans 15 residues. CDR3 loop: CASRIETGLNTEAFF. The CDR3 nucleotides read TGTGCCAGCAGAATCGAGACGGGGTTAAACACTGAAGCTTTCTTT.

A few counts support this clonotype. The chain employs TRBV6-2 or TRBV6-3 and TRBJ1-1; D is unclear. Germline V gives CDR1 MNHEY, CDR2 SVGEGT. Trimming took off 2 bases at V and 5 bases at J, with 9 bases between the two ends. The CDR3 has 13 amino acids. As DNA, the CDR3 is TGTGCCAGCAGTTACGGCCACCTGACTGAAGCTTTCTTT. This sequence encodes CASSYGHLTEAFF.

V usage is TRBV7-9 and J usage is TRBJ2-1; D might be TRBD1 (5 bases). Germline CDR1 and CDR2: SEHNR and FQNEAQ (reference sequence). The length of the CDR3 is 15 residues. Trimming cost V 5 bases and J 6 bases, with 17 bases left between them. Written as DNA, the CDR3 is TGTGCCAGCAGCCACCCGAAGGGGTCCGGCAATGAGCAGTTCTTC. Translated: CASSHPKGSGNEQFF.

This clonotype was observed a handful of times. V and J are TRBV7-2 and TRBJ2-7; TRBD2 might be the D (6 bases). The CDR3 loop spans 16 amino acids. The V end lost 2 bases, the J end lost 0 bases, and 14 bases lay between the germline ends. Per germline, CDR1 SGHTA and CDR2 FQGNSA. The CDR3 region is CASSLNLAAGSYEQYF. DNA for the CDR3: TGTGCCAGCAGCTTAAATCTGGCAGCGGGCTCCTACGAGCAGTACTTC.

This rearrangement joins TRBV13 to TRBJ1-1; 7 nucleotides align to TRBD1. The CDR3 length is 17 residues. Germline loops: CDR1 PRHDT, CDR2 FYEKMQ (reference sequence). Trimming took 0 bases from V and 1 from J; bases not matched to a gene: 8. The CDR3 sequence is CASSLGAGWTGNTEAFF. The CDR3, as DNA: TGTGCCAGCAGCTTAGGGGCTGGGTGGACAGGGAACACTGAAGCTTTCTTT. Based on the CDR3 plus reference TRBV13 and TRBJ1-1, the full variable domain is AAGVIQSPRHLIKEKRETATLKCYPIPRHDTVYWYQQGPGQDPQFLISFYEKMQSDKGSIPDRFSAQQFSDYHSELNMSSLELGDSALYFCASSLGAGWTGNTEAFFGQGTRLTVV.

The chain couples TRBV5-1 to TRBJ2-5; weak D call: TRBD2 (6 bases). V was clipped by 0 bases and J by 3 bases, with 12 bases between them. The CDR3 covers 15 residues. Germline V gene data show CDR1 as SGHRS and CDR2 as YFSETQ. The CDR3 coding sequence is TGCGCCAGCAGCTTGGCCGAGGTAGCGGAAGAGACCCAGTACTTC. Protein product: CASSLAEVAEETQYF. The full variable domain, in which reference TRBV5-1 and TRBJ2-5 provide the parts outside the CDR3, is KAGVTQTPRYLIKTRGQQVTLSCSPISGHRSVSWYQQTPGQGLQFLFEYFSETQRNKGNFPGRFSGRQFSNSRSEMNVSTLELGDSALYLCASSLAEVAEETQYFGPGTRLLVL.

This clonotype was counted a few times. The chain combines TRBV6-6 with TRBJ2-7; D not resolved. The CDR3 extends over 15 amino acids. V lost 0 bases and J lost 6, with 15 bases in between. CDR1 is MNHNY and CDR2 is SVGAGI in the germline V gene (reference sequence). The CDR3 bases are TGTGCCAGCAGTTACTCGCTATCGCGCCTTGGCGAGCAGTACTTC. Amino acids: CASSYSLSRLGEQYF.

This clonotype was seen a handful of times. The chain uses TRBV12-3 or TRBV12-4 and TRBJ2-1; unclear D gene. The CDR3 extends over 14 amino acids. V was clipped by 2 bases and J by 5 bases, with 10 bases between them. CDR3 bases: TGTGCCAGCAGTTTAATGGTCGTGGACAATGAGCAGTTCTTC. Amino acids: CASSLMVVDNEQFF.

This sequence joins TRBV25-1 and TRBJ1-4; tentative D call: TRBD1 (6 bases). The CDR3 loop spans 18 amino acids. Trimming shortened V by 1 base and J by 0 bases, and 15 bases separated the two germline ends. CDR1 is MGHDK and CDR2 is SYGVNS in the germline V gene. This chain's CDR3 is CASSEFPQGPSTNEKLFF. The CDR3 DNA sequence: TGTGCCAGCAGTGAATTCCCACAGGGACCATCAACTAATGAAAAACTGTTTTTT. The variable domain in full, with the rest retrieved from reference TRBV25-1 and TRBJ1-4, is EADIYQTPRYLVIGTGKKITLECSQTMGHDKMYWYQQDPGMELHLIHYSYGVNSTEKGDLSSESTVSRIRTEHFPLTLESARPSHTSQYLCASSEFPQGPSTNEKLFFGSGTQLSVL.

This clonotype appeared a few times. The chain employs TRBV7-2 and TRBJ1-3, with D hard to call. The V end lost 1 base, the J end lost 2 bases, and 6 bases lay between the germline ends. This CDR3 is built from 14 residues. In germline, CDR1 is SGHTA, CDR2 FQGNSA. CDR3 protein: CASSLGFTGNTIYF. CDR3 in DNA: TGTGCCAGCAGCTTAGGGTTTACTGGAAACACCATATATTTT.

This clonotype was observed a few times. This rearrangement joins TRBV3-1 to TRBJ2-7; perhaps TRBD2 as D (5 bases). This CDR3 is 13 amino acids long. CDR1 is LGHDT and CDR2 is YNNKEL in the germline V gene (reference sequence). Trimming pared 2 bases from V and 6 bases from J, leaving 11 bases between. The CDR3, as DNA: TGTGCCAGCAGCCAAAGTCTTCGGGGCGAGCAGTACGTC. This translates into CASSQSLRGEQYV.

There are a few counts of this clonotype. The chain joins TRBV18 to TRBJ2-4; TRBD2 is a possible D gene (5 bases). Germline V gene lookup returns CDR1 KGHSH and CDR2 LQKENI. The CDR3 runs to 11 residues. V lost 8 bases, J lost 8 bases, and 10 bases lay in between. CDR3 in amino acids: CASRVEDIQYF. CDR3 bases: TGTGCCAGCCGGGTGGAGGACATTCAGTACTTC. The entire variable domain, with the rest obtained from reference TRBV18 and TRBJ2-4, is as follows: NAGVMQNPRHLVRRRGQEARLRCSPMKGHSHVYWYRQLPEEGLKFMVYLQKENIIDESGMPKERFSAEFPKEGPSILRIQQVVRGDSAAYFCASRVEDIQYFGAGTRLSVL.

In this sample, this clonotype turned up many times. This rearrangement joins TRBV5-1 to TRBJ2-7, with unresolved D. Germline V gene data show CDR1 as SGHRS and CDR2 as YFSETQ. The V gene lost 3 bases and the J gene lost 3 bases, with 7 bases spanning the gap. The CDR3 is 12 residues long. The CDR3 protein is CASSSGHYEQYV. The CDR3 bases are TGCGCCAGCAGCTCCGGCCACTACGAGCAGTACGTC.

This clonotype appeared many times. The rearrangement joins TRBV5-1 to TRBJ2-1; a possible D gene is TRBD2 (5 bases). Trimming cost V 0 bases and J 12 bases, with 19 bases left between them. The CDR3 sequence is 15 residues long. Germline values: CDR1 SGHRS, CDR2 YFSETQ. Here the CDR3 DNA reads TGCGCCAGCAGCTTGGGAAGCCTAGCTGTTACGGGGCAGTTCTTC. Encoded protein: CASSLGSLAVTGQFF.

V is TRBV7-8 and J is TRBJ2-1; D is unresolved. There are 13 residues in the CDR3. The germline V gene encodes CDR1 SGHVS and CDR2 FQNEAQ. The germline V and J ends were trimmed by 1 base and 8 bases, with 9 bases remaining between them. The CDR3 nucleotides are TGTGCCAGCAGCTTAGGGCTGAGTGATGAGCAGTTCTTC. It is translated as CASSLGLSDEQFF.

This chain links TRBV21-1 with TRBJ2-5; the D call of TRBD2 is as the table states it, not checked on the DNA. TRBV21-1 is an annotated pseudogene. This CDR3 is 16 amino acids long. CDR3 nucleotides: TGTGCCAGCAGCAATTGGGCCCTGGGCGGCTCGGGGACCCAGTACTTC. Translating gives CASSNWALGGSGTQYF.